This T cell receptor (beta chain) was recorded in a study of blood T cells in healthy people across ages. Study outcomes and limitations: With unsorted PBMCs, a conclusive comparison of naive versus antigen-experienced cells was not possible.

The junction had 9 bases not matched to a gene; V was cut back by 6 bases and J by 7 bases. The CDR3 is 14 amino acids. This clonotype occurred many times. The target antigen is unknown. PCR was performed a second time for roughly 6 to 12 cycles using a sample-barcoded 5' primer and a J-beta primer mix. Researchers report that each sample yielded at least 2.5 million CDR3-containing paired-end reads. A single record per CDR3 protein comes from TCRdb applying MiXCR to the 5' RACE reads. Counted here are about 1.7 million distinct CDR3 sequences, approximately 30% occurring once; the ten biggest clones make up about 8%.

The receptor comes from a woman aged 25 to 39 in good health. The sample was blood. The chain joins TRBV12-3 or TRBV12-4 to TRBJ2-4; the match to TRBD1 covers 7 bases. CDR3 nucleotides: TGTGCCAGCAGGCCCACAGTCAGGGGGAACATTCAGTACTTC. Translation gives CASRPTVRGNIQYF.